The present entry profiles one T cell receptor beta chain with its context. Its antigen is undetermined. The J segment lost 1 base and the V segment lost 3 bases, leaving 4 bases of the junction unmatched. This CDR3 comprises 15 residues. From germline, CDR1 is SGHRS and CDR2 YFSETQ. These data originate in a study of metastatic and nonmetastatic thyroid tumors. About the study: Malignant and benign thyroid patients had repertoires compared in peripheral blood and tumor or nodule tissue. Study-level points and caveats: A significant increase in TCR beta diversity was reportedly seen in malignant thyroid tumors relative to benign nodules, in blood and tumor.

Before thyroid surgery, none of the patients had received any treatment. Original processing notes: What underpinned the distant-metastasis classifier for papillary thyroid cancer was the set of CDR3 differences across clinicopathological groups. TCRdb re-analyzed the PCR reads using MiXCR. Here the V and J calls rest on TCRdb's processing, not on the authors' analysis. Of over 12,000 clones in the sample, approximately 30% are singletons; the top ten hold roughly 18%. The TCR was taken from a female donor with papillary thyroid cancer or a benign thyroid nodule (not recorded which). Some clones in this sample may be carry-over from other donors' samples. The chain employs TRBV5-1 and TRBJ2-3; 8 nucleotides align to TRBD2. The sample taken for sequencing was tumor tissue. The CDR3 spells CASSSGLAGTDTQYF. The CDR3, as DNA: TGCGCCAGCAGCTCAGGACTAGCAGGCACAGATACGCAGTATTTT. Full variable domain (missing parts from reference TRBV5-1 and TRBJ2-3): KAGVTQTPRYLIKTRGQQVTLSCSPISGHRSVSWYQQTPGQGLQFLFEYFSETQRNKGNFPGRFSGRQFSNSRSEMNVSTLELGDSALYLCASSSGLAGTDTQYFGPGTRLTVL.